This TCR beta chain was retrieved from a study of blood T cell repertoires in COVID-19. As for the study in general: Specimens from acute and convalescent COVID-19 originated in the United States, Italy and Spain. In each case, the material was cDNA or gDNA derived from T cells, B-cell-depleted T cells, or PBMCs.

This CDR3 region has 13 residues. Unmatched junction bases numbered 9, after V lost 7 bases and J lost 6 bases. Germline CDR1 reads SQVTM; CDR2 reads ANQGSEA. Followed longitudinally, the Seattle patients had been enrolled during active infection. Under the authors' procedure: By means of reference gene primer amplification, nucleated cell counts were estimated. The method was immunoSEQ multiplex PCR; TCRdb's version includes in-frame clones alone and lacks a portion of them. The V and J calls and clone size are taken from that table; D and trimming were inferred from the DNA. Here the sample spans roughly 460,000 clones, around 90% being singletons.

V is TRBV29-1 and J is TRBJ2-3; TRBD1 matches 8 bases. The TCR comes from a man aged 18 to 29 with COVID-19, enrolled during active disease. Sequenced material: peripheral blood. DNA of the CDR3: TGCAGCGACCTTCAGGGGGCTGTCGATACGCAGTATTTT. It translates to CSDLQGAVDTQYF.